This TCR beta chain was identified during a study of Tregs in tolerant kidney transplant recipients. Related graft donors supplied nonmyeloablative bone marrow transplants, and mixed chimerism was transient. Sequenced by immunoSEQ multiplex PCR; TCRdb stores in-frame clones only, minus some. Among 50,000 to 55,000 clones listed, about 90% were seen once. Trimming shortened V by 3 bases and J by 8 bases, and 14 bases separated the two germline ends. The CDR3 contains 14 residues. Germline loops: CDR1 SGHTA, CDR2 FQGNSA. The specimen was CD8+ T cells from blood (PBMCs), collected 24 months after the transplant. The V and J genes are TRBV7-2 and TRBJ2-1; maybe TRBD2 (5 bases). The sequence was obtained from a human patient who received a combined kidney and bone marrow transplant. Some of these T cells may belong to the graft donor. DNA of the CDR3: TGTGCCAGCAGCTTTTATTCGGGGTGGGATGAGCAGTTCTTC. Its translation is CASSFYSGWDEQFF.